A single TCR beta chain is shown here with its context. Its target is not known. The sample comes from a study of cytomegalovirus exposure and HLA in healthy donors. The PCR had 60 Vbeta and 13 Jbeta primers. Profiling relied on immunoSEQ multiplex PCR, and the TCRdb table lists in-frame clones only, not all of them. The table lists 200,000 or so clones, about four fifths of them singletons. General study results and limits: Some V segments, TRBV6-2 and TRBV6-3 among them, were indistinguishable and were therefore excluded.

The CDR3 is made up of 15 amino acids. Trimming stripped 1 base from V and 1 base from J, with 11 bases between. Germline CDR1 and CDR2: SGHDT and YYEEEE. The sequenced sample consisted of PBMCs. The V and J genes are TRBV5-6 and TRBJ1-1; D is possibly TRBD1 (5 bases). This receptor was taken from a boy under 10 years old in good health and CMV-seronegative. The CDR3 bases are TGTGCCAGCAGCTTGTATTATAGGGGGAACACTGAAGCTTTCTTT. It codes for CASSLYYRGNTEAFF.